This passage covers 23 T cell receptor beta chains from one sample sequenced in a study of long-term antiretroviral therapy in people with HIV. They ran version v3.0 of the immunoSEQ assay at survey level. Assay: immunoSEQ multiplex PCR; the TCRdb copy retains only in-frame clones and omits some. The table shows tens of thousands of clones, with 60% to 85% occurring only once. The sample here was unsorted PBMCs, taken 3.1 years after starting antiretroviral therapy. The receptors come from a woman aged 50 to 60 with HIV.

This chain uses TRBV11-3 with TRBJ2-2; D possibly corresponds to TRBD1 (5 bases). CDR1 and CDR2 from the germline V gene are SGHNT and YENEEA. Trimming stripped 1 base from V and 3 bases from J, with 9 bases between. The CDR3 is 15 amino acids. The chain's CDR3 is CASSLGGAHTGELFF. CDR3 nucleotide sequence: TGTGCCAGCAGCTTAGGGGGCGCACACACCGGGGAGCTGTTTTTT.

This clone was found a few times. The V call is TRBV10-3, the J call TRBJ1-1; D gene ambiguous. The V gene's germline CDR1 is ENHRY and CDR2 SYGVKD. The CDR3 runs 12 residues. V gave up 1 base and J gave up 5 bases, with 5 bases separating them. CDR3 protein: CAISEYGTEAFF. The DNA for the CDR3 is TGTGCCATCAGTGAGTATGGGACTGAAGCTTTCTTT.

The chain couples TRBV25-1 to TRBJ2-6; D is tentatively TRBD1 or TRBD2 (5 bases each). The CDR3 sequence is 14 residues long. The ends were cut back, 8 bases at V and 0 bases at J, with 8 bases in the middle. Germline CDR1 reads MGHDK; CDR2 reads SYGVNS. The CDR3 region is CASGTASGANVLTF. CDR3 coding DNA: TGTGCCAGCGGGACGGCCTCTGGGGCCAACGTCCTGACTTTC.

This chain joins TRBV27 and TRBJ1-1; D is perhaps TRBD1 (6 bases). The CDR3 spans 15 residues. V was shortened by 4 bases and J by 5 bases, with 17 bases between the two germline ends. Germline V gives CDR1 MNHEY, CDR2 SMNVEV (reference sequence). CDR3 sequence (DNA): TGTGCCAGCAGTTCTTCCCGGGGGGCAGGTACTGAAGCTTTCTTT. It is translated as CASSSSRGAGTEAFF.

V and J are TRBV6-1 and TRBJ1-5; tentative D call: TRBD1 (6 bases). Germline CDR1 is MNHNS and CDR2 is SASEGT. V was pared by 6 bases and J by 4 bases, with 10 bases between. This CDR3 spans 13 amino acids. In DNA form, the CDR3 reads TGTGCCAGCAGAAGAACAGGGAATCAGCCCCAGCATTTT. It is translated as CASRRTGNQPQHF.

The gene calls are TRBV27 and TRBJ1-5, with D uncertain. The CDR3 totals 13 residues. In germline, CDR1 is MNHEY, CDR2 SMNVEV (reference sequence). Trimming stripped 0 bases from V and 4 bases from J, with 4 bases between. The CDR3 sequence is CASSLSWNQPQHF. The CDR3 DNA is TGTGCCAGCAGTTTATCCTGGAATCAGCCCCAGCATTTT.

This chain links TRBV10-3 with TRBJ2-7, with 8 bases identical to TRBD1. Germline V CDR1 and CDR2: ENHRY, SYGVKD. The CDR3 extends over 12 amino acids. V was clipped by 10 bases and J by 4 bases; unmatched bases: 6. This CDR3 is CATRDRSYEQYF. In DNA form, the CDR3 reads TGTGCCACTAGGGACAGGAGTTACGAGCAGTACTTC.

This clone qualifies as medium-sized (0.01 to 0.1%). Other DNA sequences in the same sample also yield this CDR3. The J gene is TRBJ2-1, the V gene TRBV5-5; no firm D call. V gave up 0 bases and J gave up 3 bases, with 4 bases separating them. The CDR3 is 13 residues long. Germline CDR1 SGHKS, CDR2 YYEKEE (reference sequence). CDR3 loop: CASSLDSYNEQFF. CDR3 in DNA: TGTGCCAGCAGCTTGGACAGCTACAATGAGCAGTTCTTC.

This sequence joins TRBV5-4 and TRBJ2-2; D remains ambiguous. The V gene lost 2 bases and the J gene lost 4 bases, with 12 bases spanning the gap. This CDR3 comprises 15 residues. Germline loops: CDR1 SGHNT, CDR2 YYREEE (reference sequence). The CDR3: CASSLQGFSTGELFF. The CDR3 nucleotides are TGTGCCAGCAGCTTACAAGGGTTCTCCACCGGGGAGCTGTTTTTT.

This clone was seen a handful of times. This chain uses TRBV7-3 with TRBJ2-1; possibly TRBD1 for D (6 bases). This CDR3 is built from 14 residues. Trimming stripped 3 bases from V and 6 bases from J, with 12 bases between. Germline V CDR1 and CDR2: SGHTA, FQGTGA. CDR3 in amino acids: CASSFQGRTNEQFF. CDR3 DNA: TGTGCCAGCAGCTTCCAGGGGCGCACCAATGAGCAGTTCTTC.

The J gene is TRBJ2-7, the V gene TRBV6-1, with D possibly being TRBD2 (5 bases). There are 14 residues in the CDR3. Germline CDR1 is MNHNS and CDR2 is SASEGT. The CDR3 DNA reads as TGTGCCAGCAGGGGTTCGGGGTCTCCCTACGAGCAGTGCGTC. This sequence encodes CASRGSGSPYEQCV.

V is TRBV11-2 and J is TRBJ2-7; possible D gene TRBD1, 6 bases. The germline V gene encodes CDR1 SGHAT and CDR2 FQNNGV. The CDR3 totals 12 residues. The germline V and J ends were trimmed by 4 bases and 2 bases, with 6 bases remaining between them. The CDR3 loop is CASSWTAYEQYF. In DNA form, the CDR3 reads TGTGCCAGCAGCTGGACAGCCTACGAGCAGTACTTC.

V usage is TRBV9 and J usage is TRBJ2-1; 13 bases fit TRBD2. Per the germline V gene, CDR1 is SGDLS and CDR2 is YYNGEE. The CDR3 has 20 residues. With 4 bases clipped from V and 0 bases from J, the junction kept 13 bases outside the gene matches. Here the CDR3 DNA reads TGTGCCAGCAGCCCTCGGACTAGCGGGGGCCGTTTTAGCTCCTACAATGAGCAGTTCTTC. This translates into CASSPRTSGGRFSSYNEQFF.

V and J are TRBV4-1 and TRBJ2-7; 7 bases fit TRBD2. V shed 1 base and J 6 bases; nucleotides not matched to a gene: 9. The germline V gene has CDR1 MGHRA and CDR2 YSYEKL. There are 15 residues in the CDR3. Written as DNA, the CDR3 is TGCGCCAGCAGCCAAGTGGGGGGGTTCGGGTCCGAGCAGTACTTC. This codes for CASSQVGGFGSEQYF.

V is TRBV7-8 and J is TRBJ2-7; tentatively, D is TRBD2 (7 bases). Between the trimmed V and J ends, which lost 1 base and 4 bases, there was a span of 14 bases. The CDR3 runs to 15 residues. Looked up from germline, CDR1 is SGHVS and CDR2 is FQNEAQ. CDR3 amino acids: CASSLGGGGGYEQYV. The CDR3, as DNA: TGTGCCAGCAGCTTAGGCGGCGGGGGCGGGTACGAGCAGTACGTC.

This clone was counted a few times. This chain uses TRBV10-3 with TRBJ1-3; D remains unclear. Between the trimmed V and J ends, which lost 10 bases and 4 bases, there was a span of 17 bases. CDR1 and CDR2 (germline): ENHRY, SYGVKD. This CDR3 contains 14 residues. The CDR3 is CATTPTVMGNTIYF. The CDR3 nucleotides read TGTGCCACGACACCGACCGTCATGGGAAACACCATATATTTT.

In DNA form, the CDR3 reads TGTGCCAGCAGTGTATCCGGCTACGAGCAGTACGTC. This gives the protein CASSVSGYEQYV. The chain has TRBV6-1 and TRBJ2-7; D is uncertain. CDR1 MNHNS and CDR2 SASEGT come from the germline V gene. V was clipped by 4 bases and J by 3 bases, with 7 bases between them. This CDR3 contains 12 residues.

The gene calls are TRBV5-8 and TRBJ2-7; 7 nucleotides align to TRBD1. The CDR3 is made up of 14 amino acids. Germline CDR1 SGHTS, CDR2 YDEGEE. The J segment lost 1 base and the V segment lost 7 bases, leaving 8 bases of the junction unmatched. CDR3 amino acids: CASYRDRLSYEQYF. The CDR3 nucleotides are TGTGCCAGCTACCGGGACAGACTATCCTACGAGCAGTACTTC.

The chain has TRBV11-2 and TRBJ1-1; D is uncertain. CDR1 is SGHAT, CDR2 FQNNGV, per germline. CDR3 length: 15 residues. Trimming left V 5 bases short and J 0 bases short, with 13 bases between. The CDR3 sequence is CASSERARVNTEAFF. The CDR3 region has the DNA TGTGCCAGCAGCGAAAGAGCGCGGGTGAACACTGAAGCTTTCTTT. The full variable domain, rest sourced from reference TRBV11-2 and TRBJ1-1, is EAGVAQSPRYKIIEKRQSVAFWCNPISGHATLYWYQQILGQGPKLLIQFQNNGVVDDSQLPKDRFSAERLKGVDSTLKIQPAKLEDSAVYLCASSERARVNTEAFFGQGTRLTVV.

The chain uses TRBV29-1 and TRBJ2-1; 7 bases match TRBD1. CDR3 length equals 12 residues. J was trimmed by 3 bases and V by 5 bases; bases with no gene match: 1. In germline, CDR1 is SQVTM, CDR2 ANQGSEA. The DNA for the CDR3 is TGCAGCGTTTACAGGGGCTACAATGAGCAGTTCTTC. Translating gives CSVYRGYNEQFF.

This chain joins TRBV18 and TRBJ1-5; perhaps TRBD1 as D (5 bases). This CDR3 is 14 amino acids long. CDR1 is KGHSH and CDR2 is LQKENI in the germline V gene. Trimming took off 5 bases at V and 6 bases at J, with 14 bases between the two ends. This CDR3 is CASSTREAVQPQHF. The CDR3, as DNA: TGTGCCAGCTCAACCAGGGAGGCCGTTCAGCCCCAGCATTTT. Using reference TRBV18 and TRBJ1-5 for the parts outside the CDR3, the full variable domain is NAGVMQNPRHLVRRRGQEARLRCSPMKGHSHVYWYRQLPEEGLKFMVYLQKENIIDESGMPKERFSAEFPKEGPSILRIQQVVRGDSAAYFCASSTREAVQPQHFGDGTRLSIL.

The CDR3 region is CASFATIGTDTQYF. The DNA for the CDR3 is TGTGCCAGCTTTGCGACTATTGGGACAGATACGCAGTATTTT. The chain uses TRBV18 and TRBJ2-3, with TRBD2 as a possible D gene (5 bases). Deletions cut 7 bases from V and 3 bases from J, with 14 bases between. Germline CDR1 is KGHSH and CDR2 is LQKENI. CDR3 size: 14 residues.

The V and J genes are TRBV5-6 and TRBJ2-5; 7 nucleotides line up with TRBD2. This CDR3 region has 14 residues. CDR1 is SGHDT and CDR2 is YYEEEE in the germline V gene. Losses at the gene ends were 3 bases for V and 4 bases for J; bases not matched to a gene: 6. The CDR3 sequence: CASSSLGGGETQYF. CDR3 DNA sequence: TGTGCCAGCAGCTCCCTCGGCGGGGGAGAGACCCAGTACTTC.